Reported below is one T cell receptor (beta chain). Its cognate antigen is unknown. This sample was taken from a study of regulatory T cells in long-lasting Graves disease. Broader study findings: Persistent disease was characterized by preferential usage of TRBV28, TRBJ1-2 and TRBJ2-5.

The V end was cut by 4 bases, the J end by 0 bases, with 16 bases between. The germline CDR1 and CDR2 sequences are ENHRY and SYGVKD. The CDR3 consists of 17 residues. Time point indicated: newly diagnosed GD, antithyroid drugs for less than 3 months. RNA from PBMCs was the source of the TCR library. Assembly of TCR beta libraries relied on iRepertoire HTBI primers together with Arm-PCR of CDR3 regions. TCRdb re-analysed the multiplex PCR reads in MiXCR, keeping a single row per CDR3 protein. The sample yields under 800,000 distinct CDR3 sequences, roughly 15% seen once. These same data were also listed under a study on T cells in Graves' hyperthyroidism and ophthalmopathy.

This sequence originates from a woman aged 30 to 39 with Graves disease. The source was peripheral blood mononuclear cells (PBMCs), collected at new diagnosis, from a patient treated with antithyroid drugs. The chain employs TRBV10-3 and TRBJ2-1; a possible D gene is TRBD2 (6 bases). The CDR3 coding sequence is TGTGCCATCAGTGGATTTGCGCGGGGTAGCTCCTACAATGAGCAGTTCTTC. Protein: CAISGFARGSSYNEQFF.